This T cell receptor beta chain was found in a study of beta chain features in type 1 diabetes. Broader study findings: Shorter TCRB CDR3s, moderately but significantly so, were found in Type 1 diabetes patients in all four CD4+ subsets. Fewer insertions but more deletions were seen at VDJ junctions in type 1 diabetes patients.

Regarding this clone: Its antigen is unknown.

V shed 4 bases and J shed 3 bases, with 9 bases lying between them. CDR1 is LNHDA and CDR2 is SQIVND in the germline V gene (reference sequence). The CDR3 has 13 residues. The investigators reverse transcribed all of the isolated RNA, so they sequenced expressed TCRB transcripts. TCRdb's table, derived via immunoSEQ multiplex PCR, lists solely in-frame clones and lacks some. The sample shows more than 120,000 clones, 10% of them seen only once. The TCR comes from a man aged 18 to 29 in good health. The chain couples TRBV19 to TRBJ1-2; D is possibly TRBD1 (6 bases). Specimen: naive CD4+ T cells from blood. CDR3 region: CASSNSGDYGYTF. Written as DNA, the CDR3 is TGTGCCAGTAGTAATTCAGGGGACTATGGCTACACCTTC. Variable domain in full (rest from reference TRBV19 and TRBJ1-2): DGGITQSPKYLFRKEGQNVTLSCEQNLNHDAMYWYRQDPGQGLRLIYYSQIVNDFQKGDIAEGYSVSREKKESFPLTVTSAQKNPTAFYLCASSNSGDYGYTFGSGTRLTVV.